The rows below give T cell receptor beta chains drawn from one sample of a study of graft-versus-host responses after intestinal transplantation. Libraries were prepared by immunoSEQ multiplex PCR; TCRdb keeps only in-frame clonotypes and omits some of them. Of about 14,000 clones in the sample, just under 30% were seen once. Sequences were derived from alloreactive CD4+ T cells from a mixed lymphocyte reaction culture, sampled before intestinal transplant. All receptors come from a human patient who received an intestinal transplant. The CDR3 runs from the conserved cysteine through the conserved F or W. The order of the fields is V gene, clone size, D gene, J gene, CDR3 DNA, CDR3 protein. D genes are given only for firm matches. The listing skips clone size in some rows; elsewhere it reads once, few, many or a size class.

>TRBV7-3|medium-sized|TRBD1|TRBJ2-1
TGTGCCAGCAGCCGTCCAGAGAGACAGGGATTCTTC
CASSRPERQGFF
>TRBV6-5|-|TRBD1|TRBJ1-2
TGTGCCAGCAGTAGGGGACAGGTGGCTAACTATGGCTACACCTTC
CASSRGQVANYGYTF
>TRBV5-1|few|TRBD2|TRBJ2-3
TGCGCCAGCAGCTTGCTCCTACTAGCGGGGCCCAGCACAGATACGCAGTATTTT
CASSLLLLAGPSTDTQYF
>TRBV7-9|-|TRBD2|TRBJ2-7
TGTGCCAGCAGCGCCGGGACTAGCGGGAGAGGCGAGCAGTACTTC
CASSAGTSGRGEQYF
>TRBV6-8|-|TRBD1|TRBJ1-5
TGTGCCAGCAGCCGGGACAGGGGTAGCCAGCCCCAGCATTTT
CASSRDRGSQPQHF
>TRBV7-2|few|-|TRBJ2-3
TGTGCCAGCAGCTTAGTGGGGCAGGGCACAGATACGCAGTATTTT
CASSLVGQGTDTQYF
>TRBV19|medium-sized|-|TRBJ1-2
TGTGCCAGTAGTATAGCAGGGGACTATGGCTACACCTTC
CASSIAGDYGYTF
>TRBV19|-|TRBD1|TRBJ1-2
TGTGCCAGTACAGTTGACAGGGAGAGGAACTATGGCTACACCTTC
CASTVDRERNYGYTF
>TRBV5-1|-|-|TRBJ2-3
TGCGCCAGCAGCTTGGGTAGGGGCACAGATACGCAGTATTTT
CASSLGRGTDTQYF
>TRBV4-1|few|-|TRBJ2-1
TGCGCCAGCAGCCAGGGACCCTACAATGAGCAGTTCTTC
CASSQGPYNEQFF
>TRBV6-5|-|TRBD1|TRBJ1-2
TGTGCCAGCAGCAGGACAGGGAACAACTATGGCTACACCTTC
CASSRTGNNYGYTF
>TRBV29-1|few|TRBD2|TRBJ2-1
TGCAGCGGCCGGGGGAGTAGCGGGGGGCCTGAGCAGTTCTTC
CSGRGSSGGPEQFF
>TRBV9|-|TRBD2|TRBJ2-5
TGTGCCAGCAGCGTAGGTGTCGGCCAGGGAGGGGAGACCCAGTACTTC
CASSVGVGQGGETQYF